The 13 T cell receptor beta chains presented below share a single source sample, sequenced in a study of a mutant IDH1 vaccine in newly diagnosed glioma. Time point noted: week 5, during vaccination. Topical imiquimod accompanied each vaccine dose, which consisted of 300 ug of mutant IDH1 20-mer peptide. Data came from immunoSEQ multiplex PCR; TCRdb stores just in-frame clones and leaves some out. The sample records about 51,000 clones, around 80% being singletons. These receptors' targets are unknown. Sequencing used PBMCs, obtained from a glioma patient whose treatment included an IDH1 peptide vaccine. Receptors were obtained from a woman aged 40 to 49 with glioma.

The V gene is TRBV27, the J gene TRBJ2-3; D is unclear. V was cut by 8 bases and J by 4 bases, with 13 bases left in between. Germline-derived CDR1 and CDR2 are MNHEY and SMNVEV (reference sequence). This CDR3 is built from 13 residues. The CDR3 region has the DNA TGTGCCAGCGGACCCCGAATCCCAGATACGCAGTATTTT. Its protein product is CASGPRIPDTQYF.

This chain joins TRBV5-6 and TRBJ2-3, with 8 bases lining up with TRBD2. The J segment lost 6 bases and the V segment lost 4 bases, leaving 1 base of the junction unmatched. CDR3 length equals 12 residues. The germline V gene encodes CDR1 SGHDT and CDR2 YYEEEE. The CDR3 region has the DNA TGTGCCAGCAGCCGGGGGGGGGATACGCAGTATTTT. Translating gives CASSRGGDTQYF. Together with reference TRBV5-6 and TRBJ2-3, the CDR3 gives the full variable domain: DAGVTQSPTHLIKTRGQQVTLRCSPKSGHDTVSWYQQALGQGPQFIFQYYEEEERQRGNFPDRFSGHQFPNYSSELNVNALLLGDSALYLCASSRGGDTQYFGPGTRLTVL.

This sequence joins TRBV19 and TRBJ1-1; TRBD1 might be the D (5 bases). V lost 1 base and J lost 6, with 15 bases in between. Germline CDR1 reads LNHDA; CDR2 reads SQIVND (reference sequence). CDR3 length: 15 residues. The CDR3 nucleotides are TGTGCCAGTAGTATAGGATGGGCGGCAGGGCCTGAAGCTTTCTTT. Translation gives CASSIGWAAGPEAFF.

The chain employs TRBV4-2 and TRBJ2-1, with 11 bases aligning to TRBD2. V was pared by 2 bases and J by 6 bases, with 6 bases of the junction left unmatched. This CDR3 comprises 16 residues. In germline, CDR1 is LGHNA, CDR2 YNFKEQ. The CDR3 spells CASSQTRTSGLNEQFF. Written as DNA, the CDR3 is TGTGCCAGCAGCCAAACAAGGACTAGCGGGCTCAATGAGCAGTTCTTC.

V gene TRBV2 combines with J gene TRBJ2-3; the D gene could be TRBD1 or TRBD2 (6 bases each). There are 19 residues in the CDR3. Per germline, CDR1 SNHLY and CDR2 FYNNEI. Trimming cost V 6 bases and J 1 base, with 26 bases left between them. The CDR3 DNA follows: TGTGCCAGCAGCTCCCCTCGACGGCGGGACACCACCCGCACAGATACGCAGTATTTT. Amino acids: CASSSPRRRDTTRTDTQYF.

The V and J genes are TRBV29-1 and TRBJ1-1, with a tentative D call TRBD1 (5 bases). CDR1 and CDR2 from the germline V gene are SQVTM and ANQGSEA. Trimming left V 1 base short and J 6 bases short, with 12 bases between. The CDR3 is 13 amino acids. The CDR3 protein is CSVEGSRDAEAFF. Written as DNA, the CDR3 is TGCAGCGTTGAAGGTAGCAGGGACGCTGAAGCTTTCTTT.

The CDR3 spells CASSPLRTGGDTEAFF. The CDR3 region has the DNA TGTGCCAGCTCACCCCTCAGGACAGGGGGGGACACTGAAGCTTTCTTT. The chain carries TRBV18 and TRBJ1-1; 10 positions match TRBD1. Germline V gives CDR1 KGHSH, CDR2 LQKENI. V shed 3 bases, J shed 3 bases, and the junction held 7 bases outside the gene matches. This CDR3 spans 16 amino acids.

The chain recombines TRBV2 with TRBJ1-5; no clear D gene. CDR1 and CDR2 from the germline V gene are SNHLY and FYNNEI. V was cut by 6 bases and J by 6 bases, with 6 bases left in between. This CDR3 is 11 amino acids long. Here the CDR3 DNA reads TGTGCCAGCAGCCAAGGTCAGCCCCAGCATTTT. Translating it yields CASSQGQPQHF.

V and J are TRBV10-3 and TRBJ2-6; D might be TRBD1 or TRBD2, each matching 5 bases. This CDR3 comprises 16 residues. Trimming took off 4 bases at V and 0 bases at J, with 10 bases between the two ends. The germline V gene encodes CDR1 ENHRY and CDR2 SYGVKD. The DNA of the CDR3 is TGTGCCATCAGTGGGGGACGGGACTCTGGGGCCAACGTCCTGACTTTC. Encoded protein: CAISGGRDSGANVLTF.

The rearrangement joins TRBV7-2 to TRBJ2-1; D perhaps matches TRBD2 (5 bases). Trimming left V 5 bases short and J 5 bases short, with 16 bases between. The CDR3 runs 15 residues. CDR1 and CDR2 from the germline V gene are SGHTA and FQGNSA. CDR3 sequence (DNA): TGTGCCAGCAGCCCCCGAGGAGGCGAACACAATGAGCAGTTCTTC. Its translation: CASSPRGGEHNEQFF.

V is TRBV5-1 and J is TRBJ1-1; D may be TRBD1 (5 bases). Germline loops: CDR1 SGHRS, CDR2 YFSETQ. Trimming pared 2 bases from V and 3 bases from J, leaving 11 bases between. The CDR3 has 14 residues. CDR3 coding DNA: TGCGCCAGCAGCTTCCGGGGGGAGGACACTGAAGCTTTCTTT. It codes for CASSFRGEDTEAFF.

The V and J genes are TRBV5-1 and TRBJ2-1; D uncertain. The germline V gene encodes CDR1 SGHRS and CDR2 YFSETQ. The CDR3 contains 11 residues. The V gene lost 2 bases and the J gene lost 3 bases, with 0 bases spanning the gap. CDR3 residues: CASSFYNEQFF. CDR3 nucleotide sequence: TGCGCCAGCAGCTTCTACAATGAGCAGTTCTTC.

V and J are TRBV10-3 and TRBJ2-7, with D perhaps TRBD2 (6 bases). The CDR3 spans 14 residues. Trimming removed 10 bases from V and 0 bases from J, with 16 bases in between. CDR1 is ENHRY, CDR2 SYGVKD, per germline. CDR3 in amino acids: CATKSGDLSYEQYF. CDR3 in DNA: TGTGCCACCAAATCGGGGGATCTCTCCTACGAGCAGTACTTC.